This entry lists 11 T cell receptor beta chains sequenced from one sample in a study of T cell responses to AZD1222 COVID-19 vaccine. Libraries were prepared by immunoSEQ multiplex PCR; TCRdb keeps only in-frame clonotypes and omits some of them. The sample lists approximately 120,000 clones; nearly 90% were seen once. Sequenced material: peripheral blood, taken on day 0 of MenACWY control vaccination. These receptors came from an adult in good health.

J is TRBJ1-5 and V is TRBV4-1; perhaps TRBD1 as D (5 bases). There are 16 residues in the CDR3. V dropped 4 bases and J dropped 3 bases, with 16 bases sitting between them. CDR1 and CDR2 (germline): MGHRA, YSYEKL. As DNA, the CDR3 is TGCGCCAGCAGCCTAACTTCGGGACGGACCAATCAGCCCCAGCATTTT. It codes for CASSLTSGRTNQPQHF.

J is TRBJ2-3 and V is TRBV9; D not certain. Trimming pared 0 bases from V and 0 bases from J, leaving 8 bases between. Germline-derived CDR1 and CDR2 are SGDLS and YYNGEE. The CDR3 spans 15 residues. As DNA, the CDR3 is TGTGCCAGCAGCGTAGCTTTGCGGAGCACAGATACGCAGTATTTT. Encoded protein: CASSVALRSTDTQYF.

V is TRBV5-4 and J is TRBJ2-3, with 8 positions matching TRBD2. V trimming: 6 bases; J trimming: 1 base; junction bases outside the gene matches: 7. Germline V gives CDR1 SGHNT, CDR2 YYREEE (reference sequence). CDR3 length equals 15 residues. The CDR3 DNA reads TGTGCCAGCAAATGGGCGGGGGGCCGCACAGATACGCAGTATTTT. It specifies CASKWAGGRTDTQYF.

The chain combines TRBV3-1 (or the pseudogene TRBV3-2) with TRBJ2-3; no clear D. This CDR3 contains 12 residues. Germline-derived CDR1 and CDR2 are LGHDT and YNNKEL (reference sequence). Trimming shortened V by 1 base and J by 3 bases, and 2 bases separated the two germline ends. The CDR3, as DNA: TGTGCCAGCAGCCAAGGAACAGATACGCAGTATTTT. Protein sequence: CASSQGTDTQYF.

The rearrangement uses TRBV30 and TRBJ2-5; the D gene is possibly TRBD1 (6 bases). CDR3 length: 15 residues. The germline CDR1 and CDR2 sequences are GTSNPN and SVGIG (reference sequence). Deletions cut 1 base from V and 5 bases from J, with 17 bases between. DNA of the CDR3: TGTGCCTGGAGTGCCTCGGGACATCTGGGGGAGACCCAGTACTTC. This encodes CAWSASGHLGETQYF.

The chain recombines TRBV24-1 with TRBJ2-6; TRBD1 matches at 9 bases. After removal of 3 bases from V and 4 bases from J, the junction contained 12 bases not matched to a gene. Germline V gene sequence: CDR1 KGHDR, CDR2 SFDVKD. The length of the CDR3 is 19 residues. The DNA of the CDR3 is TGTGCCACCAGTGATCCGTCCTGGGGACAGGGCTCCGGGGCCAACGTCCTGACTTTC. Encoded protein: CATSDPSWGQGSGANVLTF.

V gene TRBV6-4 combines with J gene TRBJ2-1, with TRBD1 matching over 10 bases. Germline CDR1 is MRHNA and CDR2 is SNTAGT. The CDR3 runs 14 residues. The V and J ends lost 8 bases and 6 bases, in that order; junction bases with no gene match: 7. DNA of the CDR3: TGTGCCAGCGCAAGACAGGGGGCCGGCAATGAGCAGTTCTTC. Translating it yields CASARQGAGNEQFF.

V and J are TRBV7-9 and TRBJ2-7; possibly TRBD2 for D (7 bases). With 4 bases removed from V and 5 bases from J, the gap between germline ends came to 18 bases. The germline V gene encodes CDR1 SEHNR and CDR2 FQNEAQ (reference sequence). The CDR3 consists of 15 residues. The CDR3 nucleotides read TGTGCCAGCAGCTCGTCCCCCGGGGGGCGCGACGAGCAGTACTTC. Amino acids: CASSSSPGGRDEQYF.

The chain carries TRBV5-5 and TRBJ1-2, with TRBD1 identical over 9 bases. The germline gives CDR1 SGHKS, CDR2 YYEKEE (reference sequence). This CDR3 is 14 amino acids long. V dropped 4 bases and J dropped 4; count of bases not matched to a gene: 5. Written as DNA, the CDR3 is TGTGCCAGCAGCATGGGACAGGGCCTCTATGGCTACACCTTC. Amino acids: CASSMGQGLYGYTF.

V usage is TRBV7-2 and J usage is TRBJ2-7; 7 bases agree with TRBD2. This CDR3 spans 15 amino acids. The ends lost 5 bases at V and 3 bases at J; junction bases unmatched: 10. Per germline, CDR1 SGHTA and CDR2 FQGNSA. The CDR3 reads CASSPRSSGHYEQYF. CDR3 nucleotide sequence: TGTGCCAGCAGCCCCCGGAGTAGCGGGCACTACGAGCAGTACTTC.

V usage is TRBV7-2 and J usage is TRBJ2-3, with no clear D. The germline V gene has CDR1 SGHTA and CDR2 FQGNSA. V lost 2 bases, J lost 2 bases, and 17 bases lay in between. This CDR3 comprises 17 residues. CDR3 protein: CASSLNPQVRYTDTQYF. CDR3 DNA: TGTGCCAGCAGCTTAAATCCTCAGGTTCGATACACAGATACGCAGTATTTT.